A single sample gave rise to the 10 T cell receptor beta chains below, sequenced in a study of shared T cell receptors in the human thymus (dated by TCRdb to about 2021). Library prep was done by the immunoSEQ multiplex PCR assay. Drawn from immuneACCESS, this table holds only the in-frame rearrangements with V and J called that TCRdb kept. Clones are partly lost; checked studies trace under half to an unresolved V gene and leave the rest unexplained. The sample table contains approximately 400,000 clones; only one count was recorded for approximately 95% of them. In total, the top ten clones hold approximately 0.02% of the sample. The sequencing sample was made of thymocytes. The source of these receptors is a human donor.

The V call is TRBV10-2, the J call TRBJ2-7; 12 bases agree with TRBD2. The CDR3 has 13 residues. J was trimmed by 4 bases and V by 10 bases; bases with no gene match: 5. In germline, CDR1 is WSHSY, CDR2 SAAADI. The CDR3, as DNA: TGCGCCACCGAACTAGCGGGAGGATACGAGCAGTACTTC. Residues: CATELAGGYEQYF.

This clone was detected only once. V is TRBV15 and J is TRBJ2-3; D uncertain. Trimming shortened V by 0 bases and J by 2 bases, and 18 bases separated the two germline ends. CDR3 length equals 18 residues. Germline lookup yields CDR1 LNHNV and CDR2 YYDKDF (reference sequence). CDR3 DNA: TGTGCCACCAGCAGAGATCGCCCCCCTGTCAGCTACACAGATACGCAGTATTTT. This encodes CATSRDRPPVSYTDTQYF.

This sequence joins TRBV14 and TRBJ2-3; D uncertain. CDR3 length equals 15 residues. Germline values: CDR1 SGHDN, CDR2 FVKESK. The V and J ends lost 0 bases and 2 bases respectively, with 9 bases between them. CDR3 bases: TGTGCCAGCAGCCAAGATCGGCGGTTCACAGATACGCAGTATTTT. Translation: CASSQDRRFTDTQYF.

This chain joins TRBV29-1 and TRBJ2-2; 11 bases are a match to TRBD1. Per the germline V gene, CDR1 is SQVTM and CDR2 is ANQGSEA. This CDR3 comprises 14 residues. V shed 3 bases, J shed 3 bases, and the junction held 0 bases outside the gene matches. The CDR3 sequence: CSVEDRGHTGELFF. The CDR3 region has the DNA TGCAGCGTTGAGGACAGGGGGCACACCGGGGAGCTGTTTTTT.

The chain links TRBV27 to TRBJ2-1; D is uncertain. This CDR3 has 16 residues. V was clipped by 3 bases and J by 0 bases, with 12 bases between them. Germline V gives CDR1 MNHEY, CDR2 SMNVEV (reference sequence). Here the CDR3 DNA reads TGTGCCAGCAGTTTCTGTGAGCGCTGCTCCTACAATGAGCAGTTCTTC. Its translation is CASSFCERCSYNEQFF.

The gene calls are TRBV10-1 and TRBJ1-1; no reliable D call. V was shortened by 11 bases and J by 1 base, with 11 bases between the two germline ends. Germline-derived CDR1 and CDR2 are WNHNN and SYGVQD (reference sequence). This CDR3 comprises 12 residues. The CDR3 DNA reads TGCGCCCGCGAGGCCGGGAACACTGAAGCTTTCTTT. It codes for CAREAGNTEAFF.

V gene TRBV19 combines with J gene TRBJ1-2, with 10 positions matching TRBD1. This CDR3 has 15 residues. The trim removed 6 bases at V and 7 bases at J, leaving 11 bases unmatched. Germline V gene lookup returns CDR1 LNHDA and CDR2 SQIVND (reference sequence). CDR3 residues: CASSQRDRGFGGYTF. DNA of the CDR3: TGTGCCAGTAGCCAACGGGACAGGGGATTCGGTGGCTACACCTTC.

This clone was counted a few times. The gene calls are TRBV7-2 and TRBJ1-2; D unclear. Trimming took off 5 bases at V and 6 bases at J, with 16 bases between the two ends. The CDR3 extends over 14 amino acids. The germline V gene has CDR1 SGHTA and CDR2 FQGNSA. The chain's CDR3 is CASSGLGWAHGYTF. Written as DNA, the CDR3 is TGTGCCAGCAGCGGTCTCGGCTGGGCGCATGGCTACACCTTC.

In nucleotides, the CDR3 is TGTGCCAGCAGTTTAAGTAATGGGACTAGCGCTGCAAATGAGCAGTTCTTC. Translated: CASSLSNGTSAANEQFF. This rearrangement joins TRBV27 to TRBJ2-1; TRBD2 matches 10 bases. Unmatched junction bases numbered 11, after V lost 2 bases and J lost 7 bases. The V gene's germline CDR1 is MNHEY and CDR2 SMNVEV (reference sequence). CDR3 size: 17 residues.

The V and J genes are TRBV13 and TRBJ2-3; 8 bases align to TRBD2. V lost 3 bases to trimming and J lost 2 bases; unmatched junction nucleotides: 4. The CDR3 runs 15 residues. CDR1 and CDR2 from the germline V gene are PRHDT and FYEKMQ (reference sequence). In nucleotides, the CDR3 is TGTGCCAGCAGCTTCTTAGCGGGATACACAGATACGCAGTATTTT. Translated: CASSFLAGYTDTQYF.